This TCR beta chain was documented in a study of cytomegalovirus exposure and HLA in healthy donors (dated by TCRdb to about 2017). In the study overall: An earlier analysis of approximately 640 of the donors reported approximately 300 Gb of sequence data and 117 million unique TCR beta sequences from around 200 million T cells. HLA typing included class I and class II loci at four-digit resolution. In a later genetic analysis, genome-wide SNP genotypes for about 65% of the roughly 700 donors were used, and that subset was treated as a discovery cohort. In an earlier analysis of more than 550 of the donors, high-throughput TCR beta sequencing was used to judge whether each TCR beta V gene segment behaved as functional or pseudogenic. Of the 350 to 400 genotyped donors, over 65% fell in the genetic ancestry cluster associated with self-reported Caucasian donors. To predict cytomegalovirus infection status, the study brought together high-throughput TCR immunosequencing, statistical association of individual TCRs with disease status, and machine learning. In a later analysis, previously published TCR beta repertoires from about 670 donors were re-analyzed and high-resolution HLA genotyping was added so that TCR occurrence patterns could be studied. The number of donors typed differed by locus, with about 629-630 for A, B, C, DRB1 and DQB1, more than 500 for DQA1, nearly 610 for DPA1, and over 400 for DPB1. All discovery cohort repertoires had been generated using a single sequencing platform. Alongside the repertoire data, information on donor age, sex, ethnicity and CMV serostatus was compiled. In the later analysis, no new phenotypic data were used to find candidate immune exposures; instead, reliance was placed on TCR beta sequences and their occurrence across donors. The study aimed to test whether cataloging public T cell receptors could reveal signatures of past pathogen exposure. In addition to the first cohort of several hundred subjects, a separate validation cohort of some 120 different subjects was used. Because of strong linkage in the cohort, 4 to 6 DR-DQ haplotypes were treated as single units for association and clustering. An early release covering 550 to 700 HLA-typed donors comprised about 300 gigabases of sequencing data and around 85 million unique TCR sequences. Among roughly 400 genotyped donors of the cohort, an average of roughly 230,000 unique TCR beta nucleotide sequences was sequenced per donor, of which 15% to 20% were non-productive. The study profiled the T cell repertoires of more than 500 subjects by immunosequencing and related them to cytomegalovirus serostatus. Study-wide findings and limitations: Correlated functional status among segregating V segments might be attributable to linkage disequilibrium, but an unknown experimental factor could not be ruled out. According to a later analysis, TCR association rates differed among HLA loci, with DRB1 alleles showing the most associated TCRs and HLA-C alleles showing the fewest. In vitro tests confirmed that three of the cytomegalovirus-associated TCR beta chains recognize cytomegalovirus antigens. The classifier was reported to diagnose cytomegalovirus status with high specificity and sensitivity in both the original and validation cohorts. In a later analysis, 16,951 TCR beta sequences were associated with specific HLA alleles at a false discovery rate of 0.05. The authors suggested that the approach could potentially be generalized to other disease states and immunological phenotypes. The earlier analysis of approximately 590 of the donors excluded fewer than 20 rarely observed V segments, including chromosome 9 orphons, because counts were too low. The 87-base-pair reads could not distinguish some IMGT-functional V segments, including TRBV6-2 and TRBV6-3, so those segments were excluded. While some public TCRs were present in many individuals, most TCR sequences turned up only very rarely across donors. A further reported finding was that TCR beta sequences accurately predicted the HLA-A and HLA-B alleles for most subjects in the first cohort. In a later genetic analysis, fewer N-insertions in productive TCRs were reported among donors in an Asian-associated ancestry cluster than the 666-donor mean. The presence/absence analyses assumed that sequencing depth was roughly uniform across donors, and that assumption may not be true. Most CMV-associated TCR beta chains appeared to be HLA-restricted in a later analysis, and the HLA associations seemed to be driven largely by CMV exposure. A group of highly shared sequence variants was considered likely to be a technical artifact of the sequencing pipeline. Compared with equally common non-associated chains, HLA-associated TCR beta chains in a later analysis were more clonally expanded and had lower generation probabilities. Immune exposure information for the cohort was limited to CMV serostatus. According to a later analysis, parvovirus B19, influenza, CMV and Epstein-Barr virus appeared linked to several top co-occurrence clusters. An association between a missense DCLRE1C variant and V-gene and J-gene trimming of TCR beta chains was found in a later genetic analysis and replicated in an independent cohort. Because HLA typing was missing for some donors at each locus, association tests included only the typed subset. The study listed 164 TCR beta chains as associated with cytomegalovirus. When HLA alleles, especially DR and DQ, strongly co-occurred, attributing TCR associations to individual alleles was difficult. Only TCR beta chains were sequenced in this cohort, and the absence of alpha or paired-chain data limited detectable features. An earlier analysis of around 600 of the donors showed that most TCR beta V segments appeared in productive rearrangements either about 87% or about 30% of the time, which broadly matched IMGT annotations.

As concerns this clone: Its antigen remains undetermined. No base-level quality is on record; no much larger clone is a single base apart.

Reading the germline V gene gives CDR1 KGHSH and CDR2 LQKENI. V is shortened by 3 bases, J by 7 bases, and the region joining them spans 10 bases. The CDR3 covers 14 residues, taking in both the cysteine and the phenylalanine. Kept here is only the CDR3 DNA, which spans 42 bases and is read in frame from base 1. The library came from the immunoSEQ multiplex PCR assay. The multiplex PCR relied on a mix of 60 forward primers for TCR Vbeta segments and 13 reverse primers for TCR Jbeta segments. Amplification of the CDR3 region of rearranged TCR beta genes was performed with a multiplex PCR assay on genomic DNA. The Illumina HiSeq System was used to sequence the amplified TCR beta libraries as 87-base-pair reads. The authors' analysis ran thus. A later analysis tallied 70 million to 100 million unique TCR beta chains across the 700 or so repertoires, and about 12 million of those chains were shared by two or more donors. A nearest-neighbor algorithm error-corrected the raw reads and collapsed the reads into unique sequences, merging closely related sequences to remove PCR and sequencing errors. CDR3 sequences were aligned to IMGT reference sequences to assign V, D and J gene segments. Each retained sequence needed at least a six-nucleotide match to both a V gene segment and a J gene segment. Rearrangements were classified as productive when the CDR3 lacked stop codons and remained in frame with V and J, and all other rearrangements were classified as non-productive. CDR3 was defined by IMGT convention, running from the second conserved V-encoded cysteine to the conserved J-encoded phenylalanine. The earlier analysis of about 610 of the donors excluded sequences that lacked an unambiguous match to a single V gene segment. An earlier analysis of fewer than 750 of the donors classified V segments as functional when productive rearrangements were above 56.7% and as segregating when the standard deviation between donors was above 5%. A statistical classification framework was built for diagnosing cytomegalovirus status from the catalog of TCR beta chain sequences. V and J gene assignment, in a later analysis, came from comparing TCR nucleotide sequences with IMGT/GENE-DB human TR gene sequences. The TCRdist pipeline was used in a later analysis to assign CDR3 sequences and most-parsimonious VDJ recombination scenarios. In a later analysis, each TCR beta chain was defined by its CDR3 amino acid sequence together with its V-gene family, and reads without a unique V-gene family were excluded. A later analysis removed roughly 590 highly shared, low-generation-probability nucleotide sequences to deal with suspected cross-contamination and a sequencing artifact. A later analysis calculated a clonal expansion index for each public chain from normalized within-repertoire ranks of inferred template counts. In a later analysis, generation probabilities were computed with a VDJ recombination model fitted to out-of-frame rearrangements, and the resulting probabilities were checked against IGoR. In a later analysis, hypergeometric tests were used to score TCR-TCR, TCR-HLA and TCR-CMV co-occurrence, with a repertoire-size bias correction applied to TCR pairs. A later analysis estimated false discovery rates by permuting HLA or CMV assignments 20 times. In a later analysis, co-occurring TCRs were grouped using DBSCAN, with TCRdist sequence similarity added in when clustering inside HLA-allele-positive subsets. For co-occurrence clustering, repertoires with fewer than 30,000 or more than 120,000 public chains were excluded, along with a handful of repertoires with anomalous nucleotide sharing. The clones in this table, taken by TCRdb from immuneACCESS, are in-frame only. Not every clone is retained; where verified, under half of the shortfall comes from an unresolved V gene, and the cause of the rest is unknown. V, J and clone size are those of that table, while D and trimming were read from the DNA. Across this sample there are tens of thousands of clones, with around three fifths seen only once. Clones ranked in the top ten supply 5.9% of the sample.

The cohort was made up of approximately 670 healthy bone marrow donors. Cohort members were all nominally healthy when sampled, although unrecorded immune exposures were likely present. The donor tested CMV seropositive and was one of the 289 seropositive cohort members. A peripheral blood sample was provided by each donor, and peripheral blood mononuclear cells were used for TCR beta sequencing. Genomic DNA extraction from the blood cell samples was performed with the Qiagen DNeasy Blood Extraction Kit. The source is a boy between 10 and 17 years old in good health and CMV-seropositive. Sequencing was carried out using PBMCs. The V and J segments used are TRBV18 and TRBJ1-6; a confident D gene designation cannot be given. The DNA sequence follows: TGTGCCAGCTCACCCACCTCGGGAAATTCACCCCTCCACTTT. It specifies CASSPTSGNSPLHF.